The clone carrying this T cell receptor (beta chain) was counted ten times or more. This specimen belongs to a study of T cells in Graves' hyperthyroidism and ophthalmopathy. The source material, RNA transcripts, was used to amplify TCR beta CDR3 regions. TCR CDR3 regions were first amplified by RT-PCR with HTBI primers. Using its own MiXCR run on the multiplex PCR reads, TCRdb lists one record per CDR3 protein. Here the sample spans roughly 720,000 distinct CDR3 sequences, 15% to 20% being singletons. CDR1 and CDR2 from the germline V gene are MDHEN and SYDVKM. The CDR3 totals 14 residues. The germline V and J ends were trimmed by 6 bases and 0 bases, with 11 bases remaining between them. The authors deemed Graves' hyperthyroidism stable absent ophthalmopathy progression within 18 months. Each patient was aged 18 to 65 and had newly diagnosed hyperthyroidism of under 2 months' duration. Extraction of PBMCs used roughly 10 ml of fresh peripheral blood.

The V and J genes are TRBV28 and TRBJ2-5; D unclear. The sample taken for sequencing was blood. This TCR was sampled from a middle-aged man with Graves' hyperthyroidism. The CDR3 nucleotides are TGTGCCAGCAGGTCAAGGTCGTACCAAGAGACCCAGTACTTC. The encoded protein is CASRSRSYQETQYF.